The clone carrying this T cell receptor beta chain was counted a few times. Trimming removed 6 bases at V and 1 base at J, with 18 bases between. The CDR3 loop spans 16 amino acids. The record originates from a study of T-cell memory formation after mild COVID-19. Libraries for TCRalpha and TCRbeta carried sample barcodes and unique molecular identifiers via 5'RACE. MiXCR was run by TCRdb on the 5' RACE reads, yielding one entry per CDR3 protein. The sample carries roughly 580,000 distinct CDR3 sequences, about a sixth recorded once. The genes are TRBV12-3 or TRBV12-4 and TRBJ1-1; D may be TRBD1 (6 bases). The origin of this receptor is an adult woman who had mild COVID-19 (a few samples of this study predate the infection). Cell type and time point are not known. The specimen sequenced was PBMCs or a T cell subset sorted from them (not recorded which). In nucleotides, the CDR3 is TGTGCCAGCAGCCGCATAGGGGGGTTGGGGAACACTGAAGCTTTCTTT. It is translated as CASSRIGGLGNTEAFF.